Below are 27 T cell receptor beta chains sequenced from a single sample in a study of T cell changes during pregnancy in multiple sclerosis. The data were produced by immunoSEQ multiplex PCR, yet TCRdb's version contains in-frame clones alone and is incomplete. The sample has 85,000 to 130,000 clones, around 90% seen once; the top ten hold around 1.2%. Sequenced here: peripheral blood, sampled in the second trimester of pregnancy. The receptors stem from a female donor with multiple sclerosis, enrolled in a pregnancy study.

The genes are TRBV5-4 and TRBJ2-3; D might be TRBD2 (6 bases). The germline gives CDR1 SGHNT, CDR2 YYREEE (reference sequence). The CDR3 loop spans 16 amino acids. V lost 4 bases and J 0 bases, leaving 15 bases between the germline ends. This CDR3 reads CASSPGTFVSTDTQYF. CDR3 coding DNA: TGTGCCAGCAGCCCTGGGACTTTCGTGAGCACAGATACGCAGTATTTT.

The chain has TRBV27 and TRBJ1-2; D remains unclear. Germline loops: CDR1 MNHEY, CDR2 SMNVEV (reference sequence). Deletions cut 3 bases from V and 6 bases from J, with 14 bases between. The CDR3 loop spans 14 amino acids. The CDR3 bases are TGTGCCAGCAGTTTTACCGCCGCGATGGATGGCTACACCTTC. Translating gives CASSFTAAMDGYTF.

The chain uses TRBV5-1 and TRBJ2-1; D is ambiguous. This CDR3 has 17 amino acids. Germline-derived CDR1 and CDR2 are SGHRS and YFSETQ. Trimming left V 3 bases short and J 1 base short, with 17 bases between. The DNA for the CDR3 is TGCGCCAGCAGCTCGGGTACAACATTTAAATCCTACAATGAGCAGTTCTTC. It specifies CASSSGTTFKSYNEQFF.

The CDR3: CASSGGGGQGNQPQHF. In DNA, the CDR3 is TGTGCCAGCAGTGGGGGGGGTGGGCAGGGGAATCAGCCCCAGCATTTT. V and J are TRBV2 and TRBJ1-5; D is perhaps TRBD1 (6 bases). The CDR3 is made up of 16 amino acids. Germline loops: CDR1 SNHLY, CDR2 FYNNEI. V lost 4 bases, J lost 4 bases, and 17 bases lay in between.

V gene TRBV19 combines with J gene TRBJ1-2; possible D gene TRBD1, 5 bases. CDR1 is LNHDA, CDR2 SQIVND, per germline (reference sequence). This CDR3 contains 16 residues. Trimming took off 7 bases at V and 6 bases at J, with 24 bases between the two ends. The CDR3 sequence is CASTPLILDGGDGYTF. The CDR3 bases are TGTGCCAGTACCCCCCTGATATTGGACGGAGGGGATGGCTACACCTTC.

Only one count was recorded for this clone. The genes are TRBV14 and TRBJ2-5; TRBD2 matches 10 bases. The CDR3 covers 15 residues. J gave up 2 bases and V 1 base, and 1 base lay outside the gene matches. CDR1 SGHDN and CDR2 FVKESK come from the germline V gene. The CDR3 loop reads CASSQASGSQETQYF. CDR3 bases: TGTGCCAGCAGCCAAGCTAGCGGGAGTCAAGAGACCCAGTACTTC.

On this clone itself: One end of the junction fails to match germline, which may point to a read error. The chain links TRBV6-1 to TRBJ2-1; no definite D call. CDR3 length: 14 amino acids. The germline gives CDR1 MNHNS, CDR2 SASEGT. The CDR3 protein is CASREDAFYYEQFF. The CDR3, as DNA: TGTGCCAGCAGAGAAGACGCTTTTTACTATGAGCAGTTCTTC.

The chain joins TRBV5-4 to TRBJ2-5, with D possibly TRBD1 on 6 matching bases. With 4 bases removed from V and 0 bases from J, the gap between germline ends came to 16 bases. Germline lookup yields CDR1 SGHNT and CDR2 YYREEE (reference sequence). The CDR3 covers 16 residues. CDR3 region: CASSPEHRAYQETQYF. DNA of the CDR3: TGTGCCAGCAGCCCGGAACACAGGGCTTACCAAGAGACCCAGTACTTC. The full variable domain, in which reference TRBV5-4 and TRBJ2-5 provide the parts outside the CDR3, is ETGVTQSPTHLIKTRGQQVTLRCSSQSGHNTVSWYQQALGQGPQFIFQYYREEENGRGNFPPRFSGLQFPNYSSELNVNALELDDSALYLCASSPEHRAYQETQYFGPGTRLLVL.

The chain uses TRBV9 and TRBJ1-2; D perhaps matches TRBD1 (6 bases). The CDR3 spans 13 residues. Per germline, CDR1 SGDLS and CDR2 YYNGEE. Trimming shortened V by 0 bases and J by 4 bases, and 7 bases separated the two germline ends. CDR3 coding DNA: TGTGCCAGCAGCGTAGAACAGGGCTATGGCTACACCTTC. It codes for CASSVEQGYGYTF.

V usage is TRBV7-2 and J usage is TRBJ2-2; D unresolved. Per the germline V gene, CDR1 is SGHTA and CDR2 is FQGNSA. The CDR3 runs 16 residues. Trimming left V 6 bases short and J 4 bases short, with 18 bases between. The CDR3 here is CASRQFSGPSTGELFF. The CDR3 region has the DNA TGTGCCAGCAGACAGTTCTCTGGTCCGTCCACCGGGGAGCTGTTTTTT.

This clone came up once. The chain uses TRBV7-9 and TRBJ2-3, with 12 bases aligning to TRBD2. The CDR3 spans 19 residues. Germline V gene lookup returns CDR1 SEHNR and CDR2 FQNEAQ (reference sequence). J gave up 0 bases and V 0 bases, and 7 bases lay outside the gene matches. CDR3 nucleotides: TGTGCCAGCAGCTTAGCGATAGGACTAGCGGGGCCTAGCACAGATACGCAGTATTTT. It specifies CASSLAIGLAGPSTDTQYF.

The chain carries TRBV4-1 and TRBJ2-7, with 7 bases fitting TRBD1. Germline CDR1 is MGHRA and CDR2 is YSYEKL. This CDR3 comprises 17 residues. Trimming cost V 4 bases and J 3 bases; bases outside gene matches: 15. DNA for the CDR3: TGCGCCAGCAGCCGAGAGCCTGAGGTGGGACAGCTCTACGAGCAGTACTTC. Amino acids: CASSREPEVGQLYEQYF.

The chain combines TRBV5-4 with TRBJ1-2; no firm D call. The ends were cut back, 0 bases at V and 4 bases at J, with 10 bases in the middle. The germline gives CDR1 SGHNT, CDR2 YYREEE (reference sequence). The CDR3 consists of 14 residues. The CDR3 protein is CASSLVPPGYGYTF. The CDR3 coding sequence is TGTGCCAGCAGCTTGGTCCCCCCCGGCTATGGCTACACCTTC.

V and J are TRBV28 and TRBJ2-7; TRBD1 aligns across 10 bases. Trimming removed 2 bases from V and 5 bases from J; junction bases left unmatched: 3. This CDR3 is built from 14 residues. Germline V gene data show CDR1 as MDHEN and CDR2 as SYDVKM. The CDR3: CASSLVGTGDEQYF. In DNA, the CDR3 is TGTGCCAGCAGTTTAGTGGGGACAGGGGACGAGCAGTACTTC.

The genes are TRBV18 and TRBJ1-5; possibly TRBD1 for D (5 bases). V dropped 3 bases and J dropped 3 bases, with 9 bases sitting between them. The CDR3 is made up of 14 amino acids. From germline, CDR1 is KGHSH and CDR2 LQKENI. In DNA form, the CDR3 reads TGTGCCAGCTCACCTACAGGTGACAATCAGCCCCAGCATTTT. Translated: CASSPTGDNQPQHF.

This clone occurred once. In DNA, the CDR3 is TGTGCCAGCAGTGACTACAGACACTATGGCTACACCTTC. This translates into CASSDYRHYGYTF. The chain uses TRBV6-1 and TRBJ1-2, with D hard to call. V was trimmed by 3 bases and J by 3 bases, leaving 8 bases between them. This CDR3 has 13 residues. The germline gives CDR1 MNHNS, CDR2 SASEGT.

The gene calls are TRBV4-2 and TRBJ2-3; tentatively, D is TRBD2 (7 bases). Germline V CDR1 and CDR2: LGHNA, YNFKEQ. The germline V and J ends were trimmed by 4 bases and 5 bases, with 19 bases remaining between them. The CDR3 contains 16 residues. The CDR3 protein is CASSRRGPRGEDTQYF. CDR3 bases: TGTGCCAGCAGCCGGCGGGGGCCTCGAGGTGAAGATACGCAGTATTTT.

This CDR3 reads CASRRSLSGELFF. CDR3 DNA: TGTGCCAGTAGGAGGAGTCTATCTGGGGAGCTGTTTTTT. The chain combines TRBV19 with TRBJ2-2; D uncertain. The germline gives CDR1 LNHDA, CDR2 SQIVND (reference sequence). V was clipped by 6 bases and J by 8 bases, with 13 bases between them. This CDR3 has 13 residues.

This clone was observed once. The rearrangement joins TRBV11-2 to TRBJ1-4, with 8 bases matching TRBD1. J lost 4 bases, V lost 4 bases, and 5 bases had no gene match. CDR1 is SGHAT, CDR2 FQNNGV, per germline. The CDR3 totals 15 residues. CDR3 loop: CASSSRTGSNEKLFF. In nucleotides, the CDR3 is TGTGCCAGCAGCTCCCGGACAGGGAGTAATGAAAAACTGTTTTTT.

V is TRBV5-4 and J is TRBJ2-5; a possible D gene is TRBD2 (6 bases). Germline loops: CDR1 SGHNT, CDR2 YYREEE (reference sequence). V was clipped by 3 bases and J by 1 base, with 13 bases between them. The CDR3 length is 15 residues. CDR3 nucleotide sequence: TGTGCCAGCAGCTGGTCGGGGGTCTCCCAAGAGACCCAGTACTTC. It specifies CASSWSGVSQETQYF.

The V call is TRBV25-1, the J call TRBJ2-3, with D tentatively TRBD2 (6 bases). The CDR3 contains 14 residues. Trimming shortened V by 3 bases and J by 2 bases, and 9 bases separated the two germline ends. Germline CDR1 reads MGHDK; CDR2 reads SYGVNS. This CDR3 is CASSDAGITDTQYF. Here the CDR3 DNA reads TGTGCCAGCAGTGATGCGGGAATCACAGATACGCAGTATTTT.

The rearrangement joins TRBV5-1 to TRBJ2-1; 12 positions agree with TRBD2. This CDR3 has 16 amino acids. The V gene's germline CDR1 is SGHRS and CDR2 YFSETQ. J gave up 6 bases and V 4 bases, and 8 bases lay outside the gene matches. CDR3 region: CASSQQLAGGLNEQFF. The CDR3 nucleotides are TGCGCCAGCAGCCAGCAACTAGCGGGAGGCCTCAATGAGCAGTTCTTC.

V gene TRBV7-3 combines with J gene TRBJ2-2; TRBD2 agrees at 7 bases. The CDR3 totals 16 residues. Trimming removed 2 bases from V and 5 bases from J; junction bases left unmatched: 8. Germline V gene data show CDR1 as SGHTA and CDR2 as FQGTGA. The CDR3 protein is CASSLSGWRGTGELFF. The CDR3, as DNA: TGTGCCAGCAGCTTATCTGGATGGCGGGGGACCGGGGAGCTGTTTTTT.

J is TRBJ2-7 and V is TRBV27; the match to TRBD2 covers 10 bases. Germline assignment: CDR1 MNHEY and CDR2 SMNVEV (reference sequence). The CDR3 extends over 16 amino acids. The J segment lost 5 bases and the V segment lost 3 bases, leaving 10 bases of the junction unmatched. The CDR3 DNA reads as TGTGCCAGCAGTTTTAGGCTAGCGGGAGTTCCGGACGAGCAGTACTTC. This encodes CASSFRLAGVPDEQYF.

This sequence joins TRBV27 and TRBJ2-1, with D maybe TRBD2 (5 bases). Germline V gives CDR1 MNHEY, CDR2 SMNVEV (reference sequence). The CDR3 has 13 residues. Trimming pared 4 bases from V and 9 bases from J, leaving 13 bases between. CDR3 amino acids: CASSSERRTEQFF. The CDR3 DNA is TGTGCCAGCAGTTCAGAAAGGAGGACTGAGCAGTTCTTC.

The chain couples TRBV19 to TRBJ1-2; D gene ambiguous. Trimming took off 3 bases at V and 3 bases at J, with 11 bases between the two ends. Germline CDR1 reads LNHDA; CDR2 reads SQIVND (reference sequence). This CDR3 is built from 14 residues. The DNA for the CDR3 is TGTGCCAGTAGTATCGTTGGGAGGGACTATGGCTACACCTTC. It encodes CASSIVGRDYGYTF.

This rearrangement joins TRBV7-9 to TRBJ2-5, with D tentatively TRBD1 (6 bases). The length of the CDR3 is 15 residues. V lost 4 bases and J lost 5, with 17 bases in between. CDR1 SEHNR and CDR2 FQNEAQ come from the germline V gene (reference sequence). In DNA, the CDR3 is TGTGCCAGCAGCTCTGGACAGTCGGGGCTGGAGACCCAGTACTTC. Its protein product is CASSSGQSGLETQYF.